This T cell receptor (beta chain) was found in a study of cytomegalovirus exposure and HLA in healthy donors. Study-wide points: Presence/absence analyses treated sequencing depth as roughly uniform across donors. Indistinguishability led to the exclusion of some V segments, TRBV6-2 and TRBV6-3 included.

CDR1 is MNHEY and CDR2 is SMNVEV in the germline V gene (reference sequence). This CDR3 has 13 residues. With 5 bases clipped from V and 7 bases from J, the junction kept 7 bases outside the gene matches. Healthy bone marrow donors made up the donor group. The CMV serostatus of this donor was not recorded. The PCR used 60 Vbeta and 13 Jbeta primers. The repertoire was sequenced with immunoSEQ multiplex PCR; TCRdb's copy has only in-frame clones and lacks some. The sample carries over 85,000 clones, 55% to 80% recorded once. A note on this clone: The antigen is unknown.

The sequenced sample was PBMCs. This sequence joins TRBV27 and TRBJ1-1, with 7 bases that match TRBD1. This TCR derives from a human donor in good health. The CDR3 sequence is CASSTGEHDEAFF. The CDR3 DNA is TGTGCCAGCAGTACAGGGGAGCACGATGAAGCTTTCTTT.